One sample yielded the 16 T cell receptor beta chains listed below, sequenced in a study of blood T cell repertoires in COVID-19. The protocol was immunoSEQ multiplex PCR, while the TCRdb copy is restricted to in-frame clones and leaves out a portion. The data show about 55,000 clones, with 80% to 85% seen just once and about 2% held by the top ten. Sequenced input: peripheral blood. These receptor sequences come from a woman aged 55-70 years with acute or convalescent COVID-19.

The gene calls are TRBV11-2 and TRBJ1-1; D is ambiguous. Germline V gene sequence: CDR1 SGHAT, CDR2 FQNNGV. This CDR3 spans 11 amino acids. With 1 base removed from V and 10 bases from J, the gap between germline ends came to 7 bases. The CDR3 sequence is CASSLGAGAFF. The CDR3 bases are TGTGCCAGCAGCTTAGGGGCAGGAGCTTTCTTT.

On this clone: Compared with germline, one end of the junction differs, possibly owing to a read error. V and J are TRBV2 and TRBJ2-2; the D gene is possibly TRBD2 (5 bases). Germline V gene sequence: CDR1 SNHLY, CDR2 FYNNEI. This CDR3 comprises 13 residues. The CDR3 DNA follows: TGTGCAAGCAAAGAGGGAACCACCGGGGAGCTGTTTTTT. Translating it yields CASKEGTTGELFF.

The chain carries TRBV6-1 and TRBJ1-1; 8 bases are a match to TRBD1. After removal of 2 bases from V and 5 bases from J, the junction contained 10 bases not matched to a gene. CDR3 size: 16 residues. Looked up from germline, CDR1 is MNHNS and CDR2 is SASEGT. The CDR3: CASSESYRTGRTEAFF. The CDR3 region has the DNA TGTGCCAGCAGTGAATCATACAGGACAGGGCGAACTGAAGCTTTCTTT.

This chain joins TRBV6-5 and TRBJ1-3; the match to TRBD1 covers 7 bases. The CDR3 length is 15 residues. The germline V gene has CDR1 MNHEY and CDR2 SVGAGI. Trimming cost V 5 bases and J 0 bases; bases outside gene matches: 4. CDR3 sequence (DNA): TGTGCCAGCAGTAACCGGGACAGCTCTGGAAACACCATATATTTT. It translates to CASSNRDSSGNTIYF.

J is TRBJ2-1 and V is TRBV6-6; the D gene is possibly TRBD2 (7 bases). Trimming took 0 bases from V and 7 from J, leaving 10 bases between them. This CDR3 has 14 residues. Germline V lookup: CDR1 MNHNY, CDR2 SVGAGI (reference sequence). CDR3 sequence: CASSYSGGPNEQFF. CDR3 nucleotides: TGTGCCAGCAGTTACTCGGGGGGGCCGAATGAGCAGTTCTTC.

The rearrangement joins TRBV7-2 to TRBJ2-5, with D perhaps TRBD1 (8 bases). The CDR3 totals 16 residues. V lost 5 bases to trimming and J lost 7 bases, with 23 bases between them. Germline CDR1 SGHTA, CDR2 FQGNSA. The CDR3 region has the DNA TGTGCCAGCAGCCCTCGAGCGGGACAGGAACAGGGGACCCAGTACTTC. Its translation: CASSPRAGQEQGTQYF.

J is TRBJ2-1 and V is TRBV11-1; TRBD2 agrees at 9 bases. The V and J ends lost 5 bases and 5 bases, in that order; junction bases with no gene match: 10. Looked up from germline, CDR1 is SGHAT and CDR2 is FQDESV (reference sequence). This CDR3 is 16 amino acids long. The CDR3 spells CASSPKVSGGHNEQFF. The CDR3 coding sequence is TGTGCCAGCAGCCCCAAAGTTAGCGGGGGACACAATGAGCAGTTCTTC.

This clone appeared once. The genes are TRBV10-3 and TRBJ1-2; D is unresolved. Deletions cut 2 bases from V and 5 bases from J, with 9 bases between. CDR3 length equals 13 residues. From germline, CDR1 is ENHRY and CDR2 SYGVKD. Here the CDR3 DNA reads TGTGCCATCAGTGAGGCGGCAGCATATGGCTACACCTTC. Its protein product is CAISEAAAYGYTF.

This clone was recorded only once. Other nucleotide sequences from this sample produce the same CDR3. This chain uses TRBV5-5 with TRBJ1-5; tentative D call: TRBD1 (6 bases). This CDR3 has 14 residues. Germline V lookup: CDR1 SGHKS, CDR2 YYEKEE (reference sequence). V shed 2 bases and J shed 4 bases, with 10 bases lying between them. CDR3 DNA sequence: TGTGCCAGCAGCTTTTCGCAGGGGAATCAGCCCCAGCATTTT. Its translation: CASSFSQGNQPQHF.

This clone was detected once. J is TRBJ1-6 and V is TRBV19; D is perhaps TRBD1 (6 bases). Germline V lookup: CDR1 LNHDA, CDR2 SQIVND (reference sequence). Trimming left V 1 base short and J 7 bases short, with 11 bases between. The CDR3 is 15 residues long. In nucleotides, the CDR3 is TGTGCCAGTAGTATAGGCTCGACAGGCAATTCACCCCTCCACTTT. It encodes CASSIGSTGNSPLHF.

The chain links TRBV30 to TRBJ1-4; a weak D match, TRBD1 (5 bases). Per the germline V gene, CDR1 is GTSNPN and CDR2 is SVGIG (reference sequence). The CDR3 is 12 residues long. V was cut by 5 bases and J by 6 bases, with 10 bases left in between. The CDR3 protein is CAWGTGYEKLFF. The CDR3 DNA follows: TGTGCCTGGGGGACGGGATATGAAAAACTGTTTTTT.

This sequence joins TRBV5-1 and TRBJ2-5; weak D call: TRBD2 (5 bases). With 1 base removed from V and 5 bases from J, the gap between germline ends came to 18 bases. CDR3 length equals 16 residues. Germline CDR1 reads SGHRS; CDR2 reads YFSETQ. The CDR3 loop reads CASSLFRTEGGETQYF. The CDR3 coding sequence is TGCGCCAGCAGCTTGTTTCGCACCGAGGGCGGGGAGACCCAGTACTTC.

The rearrangement links TRBV5-1 to TRBJ2-7; 8 nucleotides line up with TRBD2. The CDR3 loop spans 15 amino acids. Germline assignment: CDR1 SGHRS and CDR2 YFSETQ. With 4 bases clipped from V and 6 bases from J, the junction kept 12 bases outside the gene matches. The CDR3 DNA reads as TGCGCCAGCAGCCTTACAACCTTCGGGGGGGCCGAGCAGTACTTC. Its translation is CASSLTTFGGAEQYF.

This clone was found a few times. The chain joins TRBV21-1 to TRBJ1-1; no DNA check was done on the table's D call, TRBD1. TRBV21-1 is marked as a pseudogene. There are 12 residues in the CDR3. As DNA, the CDR3 is TGTGCCAGCAGCAGGGGGCTCGCTGAAGCTTTCTTT. It encodes CASSRGLAEAFF.

This clone was counted once. The gene calls are TRBV2 and TRBJ1-4; no reliable D call. This CDR3 region has 14 residues. Trimming stripped 5 bases from V and 7 bases from J, with 14 bases between. The germline gives CDR1 SNHLY, CDR2 FYNNEI. The chain's CDR3 is CASSPSGGGEKLFF. CDR3 nucleotides: TGTGCCAGCAGTCCCTCGGGAGGAGGTGAAAAACTGTTTTTT.

This clone has more than one count but fewer than ten. The chain carries TRBV2 and TRBJ2-7, with a weak D call TRBD2 (5 bases). The germline V gene encodes CDR1 SNHLY and CDR2 FYNNEI. This CDR3 contains 16 residues. The V end lost 1 base, the J end lost 4 bases, and 17 bases lay between the germline ends. CDR3 region: CASSEVSPFAGYEQYF. DNA of the CDR3: TGTGCCAGCAGTGAAGTATCTCCCTTCGCGGGTTACGAGCAGTACTTC.